A single sample is the source of the 9 T cell receptor beta chains below, sequenced in a study of cytomegalovirus exposure and HLA in healthy donors. Method: immunoSEQ multiplex PCR; TCRdb's copy keeps in-frame clones and lacks some. The sample yields over 85,000 clones, over 85% seen once. Sequenced: PBMCs. Receptor source: a young woman in good health and CMV-seronegative.

The chain joins TRBV4-2 to TRBJ1-4, with D perhaps TRBD1 (5 bases). The CDR3 extends over 16 amino acids. Germline V gene lookup returns CDR1 LGHNA and CDR2 YNFKEQ. V lost 9 bases and J lost 0, with 17 bases in between. The chain's CDR3 is CASRSGAGATNEKLFF. Here the CDR3 DNA reads TGTGCCAGTCGGTCCGGGGCGGGGGCAACTAATGAAAAACTGTTTTTT.

The rearrangement joins TRBV7-6 to TRBJ1-6; 7 positions agree with TRBD1. Looked up from germline, CDR1 is SGHVS and CDR2 is FNYEAQ. The CDR3 has 16 residues. V dropped 5 bases and J dropped 7; count of bases not matched to a gene: 11. The CDR3 spells CASSQPLDRSNSPLHF. The DNA of the CDR3 is TGTGCCAGCAGCCAACCGTTGGACAGGTCCAATTCACCCCTCCACTTT.

This clone was seen once. J is TRBJ1-2 and V is TRBV27, with D perhaps TRBD1 (5 bases). The CDR3 runs to 13 residues. Germline V gene lookup returns CDR1 MNHEY and CDR2 SMNVEV (reference sequence). V was trimmed by 3 bases and J by 3 bases, leaving 8 bases between them. CDR3 in amino acids: CASSLEGDYGYTF. The CDR3 DNA sequence: TGTGCCAGCAGTTTGGAAGGGGACTATGGCTACACCTTC.

CDR3 in amino acids: CASSVNGLAFGEQFF. The CDR3, as DNA: TGTGCCAGCAGCGTAAACGGACTAGCGTTCGGGGAGCAGTTCTTC. The chain is built from TRBV9 and TRBJ2-1; 9 nucleotides align to TRBD2. CDR1 SGDLS and CDR2 YYNGEE come from the germline V gene. V was clipped by 1 base and J by 10 bases; unmatched bases: 9. This CDR3 contains 15 residues.

The chain has TRBV9 and TRBJ2-7; 8 positions agree with TRBD2. The CDR3 consists of 14 residues. Germline lookup yields CDR1 SGDLS and CDR2 YYNGEE. After removal of 0 bases from V and 3 bases from J, the junction contained 2 bases not matched to a gene. The CDR3 region is CASSVATSGYEQYF. The CDR3, as DNA: TGTGCCAGCAGCGTAGCTACTAGCGGCTACGAGCAGTACTTC.

The rearrangement uses TRBV27 and TRBJ2-5, with D tentatively TRBD2 (5 bases). Looked up from germline, CDR1 is MNHEY and CDR2 is SMNVEV (reference sequence). This CDR3 has 13 amino acids. V lost 2 bases and J 1 base, leaving 5 bases between the germline ends. The CDR3 nucleotides are TGTGCCAGCAGTTTAGAGGGCCAAGAGACCCAGTACTTC. Its translation: CASSLEGQETQYF.

The chain recombines TRBV6-5 with TRBJ2-1; no clear D gene. The germline V and J ends were trimmed by 3 bases and 4 bases, with 7 bases remaining between them. The CDR3 covers 13 residues. Germline V gene data show CDR1 as MNHEY and CDR2 as SVGAGI. Here the CDR3 reads CASSYEFYNEQFF. Here the CDR3 DNA reads TGTGCCAGCAGTTATGAGTTTTACAATGAGCAGTTCTTC.

This sequence joins TRBV30 and TRBJ1-1, with 7 nucleotides matching TRBD1. The germline V gene has CDR1 GTSNPN and CDR2 SVGIG (reference sequence). The CDR3 is 13 residues long. Trimming took 5 bases from V and 3 from J; bases not matched to a gene: 6. The CDR3 coding sequence is TGTGCCTGGGCCTCCGACAGGGACACTGAAGCTTTCTTT. Translation gives CAWASDRDTEAFF.

The chain employs TRBV7-3 and TRBJ2-1, with D unresolved. From germline, CDR1 is SGHTA and CDR2 FQGTGA. The V gene lost 0 bases and the J gene lost 2 bases, with 11 bases spanning the gap. This CDR3 contains 16 residues. CDR3 nucleotide sequence: TGTGCCAGCAGCTTAACGTTGTCTCCAGCCTACAATGAGCAGTTCTTC. Amino acids: CASSLTLSPAYNEQFF.